Listed below are T cell receptor beta chains from one sample, sequenced in a study of blood T cell repertoires in COVID-19. Using immunoSEQ multiplex PCR, the repertoire was profiled, and TCRdb retains in-frame clones only, with some absent. Of some 220,000 clones listed, 75% to 85% are singletons. The sample consisted of peripheral blood. These receptor sequences come from a man aged 45-60 years with COVID-19, enrolled during active disease. Each CDR3 is given with its conserved first and last residue. Fields, in order: V gene, clone size, D gene, J gene, CDR3 DNA, CDR3 protein. D genes are given only for firm matches. Clone size is stated in some rows and not others, as once, few, many or a class when expanded.

TRBV30,once,-,TRBJ1-5,TGTGCCTGGAGTGATCCTCCGGGGAATCAGCCCCAGCATTTT,CAWSDPPGNQPQHF
TRBV6-5,-,-,TRBJ1-5,TGTGCCAGCAGGCAGGGGACCAGTCAGCCCCAGCATTTT,CASRQGTSQPQHF
TRBV28,-,-,TRBJ2-7,TGTGCCAGCAGCAGGGGGGATTCCTACGAGCAGTACTTC,CASSRGDSYEQYF
TRBV5-6,-,-,TRBJ2-5,TGTGCCAGCAGCGGGAGATGGACGGGGACTCCCAAGCAGACCCAGTACTTC,CASSGRWTGTPKQTQYF
TRBV7-8,-,TRBD2,TRBJ2-1,TGTGCCAGCAGCTTAAGACTAGCGGGGCTACAGTTCTTC,CASSLRLAGLQFF
TRBV5-1,-,TRBD1,TRBJ2-2,TGCGCCAGCAGCTCCGGACAGGGGTACACCGGGGAGCTGTTTTTT,CASSSGQGYTGELFF
TRBV2,-,TRBD2,TRBJ2-5,TGTGCCAGCAGTCGGGGGGGGTTTGAGACCCAGTACTTC,CASSRGGFETQYF
TRBV7-2,once,-,TRBJ1-6,TGTGCCAGCAGCCCGGGGAGGGTAGATAATTCACCCCTCCACTTT,CASSPGRVDNSPLHF
TRBV5-4,few,-,TRBJ1-1,TGTGCCAGCAGCCCCCCCAGGGGAATGAACACTGAAGCTTTCTTT,CASSPPRGMNTEAFF
TRBV20-1,-,-,TRBJ2-3,TGCAGTGTCCAGGGCACAGATACGCAGTATTTT,CSVQGTDTQYF
TRBV2,-,TRBD1,TRBJ1-2,TGTGCCAGTACTTTAATCAGGGGGGAACCGGGCTACACCTTC,CASTLIRGEPGYTF
TRBV19,once,TRBD1,TRBJ2-3,TGTGCCAGTAGTATGGGGACAGCCACAGATACGCAGTATTTT,CASSMGTATDTQYF
TRBV5-1,-,TRBD2,TRBJ2-5,TGCGCCAGCAGCCGGACTAGCGGCCAAGAGACCCAGTACTTC,CASSRTSGQETQYF
TRBV29-1,-,-,TRBJ1-2,TGCAGCGGGGGAGGGGCCGAAGGCTACACCTTC,CSGGGAEGYTF
TRBV4-1,few,-,TRBJ2-2,TGCGCCAGCAGCCAAGGAGTTCCGTTCGCGGAGCTGTTTTTT,CASSQGVPFAELFF
TRBV27,-,TRBD1,TRBJ1-6,TGTGCCAGCAGTACCGTCGGACAGGTGGTTCCCCTCCACTTT,CASSTVGQVVPLHF
TRBV27,-,-,TRBJ1-4,TGTGCCAGCAGACAGGGCACAACTAATGAAAAACTGTTTTTT,CASRQGTTNEKLFF